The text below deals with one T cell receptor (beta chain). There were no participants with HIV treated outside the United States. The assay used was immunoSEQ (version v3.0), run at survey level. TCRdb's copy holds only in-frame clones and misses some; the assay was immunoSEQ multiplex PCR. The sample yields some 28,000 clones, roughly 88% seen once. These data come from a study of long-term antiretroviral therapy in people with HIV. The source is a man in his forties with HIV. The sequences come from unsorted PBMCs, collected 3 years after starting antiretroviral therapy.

DNA of the CDR3: TGTGCCAGCAGCTTAGACGCAGCCAGCGTACTTATAACTAATGAAAAACTGTTTTTT. Encoded protein: CASSLDAASVLITNEKLFF. The chain combines TRBV7-9 with TRBJ1-4, with D unresolved. Trimming shortened V by 1 base and J by 1 base, and 19 bases separated the two germline ends. Looked up from germline, CDR1 is SEHNR and CDR2 is FQNEAQ (reference sequence). CDR3 length equals 19 residues.